Following are 31 T cell receptor beta chains from one sample sequenced in a study of T cells in Graves' hyperthyroidism and ophthalmopathy. The investigators amplified TCR beta CDR3 regions from RNA transcripts. TCR CDR3 regions were first amplified by RT-PCR with HTBI primers. TCRdb independently ran MiXCR on the multiplex PCR reads; one entry per CDR3 protein. The data hold some 770,000 distinct CDR3 sequences, with 16% observed a single time. The sample was blood. The receptor set was obtained from a man between 18 and 35 years old with Graves' hyperthyroidism.

This clonotype showed up many times. The chain joins TRBV28 to TRBJ2-7; 7 bases fit TRBD1. V lost 6 bases, J lost 5 bases, and 16 bases stayed unmatched. Germline assignment: CDR1 MDHEN and CDR2 SYDVKM. The CDR3 covers 16 residues. CDR3 sequence (DNA): TGTGCCAGCAGATCAACAGGGGCGCTGAAAAGGGACGAGCAGTACTTC. Protein product: CASRSTGALKRDEQYF.

The V and J genes are TRBV24-1 and TRBJ1-1, with a possible D match to TRBD1 (6 bases). Germline CDR1 reads KGHDR; CDR2 reads SFDVKD. CDR3 size: 15 residues. The V end was cut by 5 bases, the J end by 5 bases, with 17 bases between. In nucleotides, the CDR3 is TGTGCCACCAGTGTTTACAGGGAGGGACGGACTGAAGCTTTCTTT. Its protein product is CATSVYREGRTEAFF.

In this sample, this clonotype turned up many times. The chain couples TRBV30 to TRBJ2-5; D is perhaps TRBD2 (6 bases). The V end was cut by 2 bases, the J end by 5 bases, with 15 bases between. Germline V gene data show CDR1 as GTSNPN and CDR2 as SVGIG (reference sequence). The CDR3 spans 14 residues. In DNA form, the CDR3 reads TGTGCCTGGAGTCCCCCGACTAGTCGGGAGACCCAGTACTTC. Translating it yields CAWSPPTSRETQYF.

This clonotype is a singleton in its sample. Since a much larger clone is just one base distant, this may be a read error. The chain couples TRBV18 to TRBJ2-3; 9 bases fit TRBD2. Germline loops: CDR1 KGHSH, CDR2 LQKENI. The CDR3 loop spans 16 amino acids. CDR3 residues: CASSIAGVFSTDTQCF. CDR3 DNA: TGTGCCAGCTCAATAGCGGGAGTCTTCAGCACAGATACGCAGTGTTTT.

The chain has TRBV24-1 and TRBJ1-5; 8 nucleotides line up with TRBD1. The CDR3 consists of 15 residues. The J segment lost 3 bases and the V segment lost 10 bases, leaving 10 bases of the junction unmatched. Germline CDR1 is KGHDR and CDR2 is SFDVKD. In DNA, the CDR3 is TGTGCCACTACGTTCAGGGGGCTGTTCAATCAGCCCCAGCATTTT. Its protein product is CATTFRGLFNQPQHF.

This clonotype appeared many times. V gene TRBV28 combines with J gene TRBJ2-7; D possibly corresponds to TRBD1 (5 bases). This CDR3 spans 12 amino acids. V lost 3 bases, J lost 6 bases, and 9 bases lay in between. Germline loops: CDR1 MDHEN, CDR2 SYDVKM. In DNA form, the CDR3 reads TGTGCCAGCAGTTTGGGCAGGGTCGAGCAGTACTTC. Its translation is CASSLGRVEQYF. Drawing the rest from reference TRBV28 and TRBJ2-7, the complete variable domain is DVKVTQSSRYLVKRTGEKVFLECVQDMDHENMFWYRQDPGLGLRLIYFSYDVKMKEKGDIPEGYSVSREKKERFSLILESASTNQTSMYLCASSLGRVEQYFGPGTRLTVT.

This clonotype was seen at least ten times. The chain carries TRBV25-1 and TRBJ2-1; the D gene is possibly TRBD1 (6 bases). V gave up 6 bases and J gave up 7 bases, with 16 bases separating them. CDR1 and CDR2 from the germline V gene are MGHDK and SYGVNS. The CDR3 has 14 amino acids. The CDR3 DNA is TGTGCCAGCAGCGATATTCGAGGGGGAAATGAGCAGTTCTTC. This codes for CASSDIRGGNEQFF.

In this sample, this clonotype turned up a few times. This rearrangement joins TRBV28 to TRBJ2-7; possible D gene TRBD1, 6 bases. The germline CDR1 and CDR2 sequences are MDHEN and SYDVKM. Between the trimmed V and J ends, which lost 6 bases and 4 bases, there was a span of 16 bases. CDR3 length equals 14 residues. DNA for the CDR3: TGTGCCAGCAGCCTAGTCACCCAGGGGTACGAGCAGTACTTC. Amino acid sequence: CASSLVTQGYEQYF.

This clonotype was found a few times. This sequence joins TRBV4-1 and TRBJ1-6; D unclear. Germline CDR1 is MGHRA and CDR2 is YSYEKL. The CDR3 is 13 residues long. The germline V and J ends were trimmed by 4 bases and 6 bases, with 7 bases remaining between them. The CDR3 region is CASSPVVNSPLHF. CDR3 DNA: TGCGCCAGCAGCCCGGTAGTTAATTCACCCCTCCACTTT.

There are a few counts of this clonotype. This chain links TRBV6-1 with TRBJ2-7; perhaps TRBD2 as D (5 bases). The CDR3 runs 14 residues. The germline V and J ends were trimmed by 4 bases and 4 bases, with 14 bases remaining between them. Germline CDR1 is MNHNS and CDR2 is SASEGT. This chain's CDR3 is CASSAGTRDYEQYF. CDR3 nucleotides: TGTGCCAGCAGTGCGGGAACTAGAGATTACGAGCAGTACTTC.

On this clonotype: The CDR3 does not end in the conserved phenylalanine or tryptophan, so this is likely a read error. The chain combines TRBV28 with TRBJ1-1, with TRBD1 matching over 10 bases. The V and J ends lost 6 bases and 5 bases, in that order; junction bases with no gene match: 12. The CDR3 totals 16 residues. Germline CDR1 MDHEN, CDR2 SYDVKM. In nucleotides, the CDR3 is TGTGCCAGCAGACCCGACAGGGGGCCTAGGAGTACTGAAGCTTTCCTT. This gives the protein CASRPDRGPRSTEAFL.

Only a few counts were recorded for this clonotype. CDR3 residues: CSAPGLAADNEQFF. The CDR3 DNA follows: TGCAGTGCCCCCGGACTAGCGGCAGACAATGAGCAGTTCTTC. The genes are TRBV20-1 and TRBJ2-1; 10 nucleotides agree with TRBD2. The CDR3 extends over 14 amino acids. From germline, CDR1 is DFQATT and CDR2 SNEGSKA (reference sequence). Germline trimming cut 6 bases from V and 5 bases from J; bases unmatched to any gene: 7.

The rearrangement links TRBV2 to TRBJ1-1, with 8 nucleotides matching TRBD1. V lost 4 bases and J lost 1; bases outside the gene matches: 5. CDR3 length: 15 residues. Germline V gene lookup returns CDR1 SNHLY and CDR2 FYNNEI. The CDR3 sequence: CASSGQGWGNTEAFF. As DNA, the CDR3 is TGTGCCAGCAGTGGACAGGGGTGGGGGAACACTGAAGCTTTCTTT.

The chain is built from TRBV6-1 and TRBJ2-7; 9 bases fit TRBD1. Trimming took 7 bases from V and 3 from J; bases not matched to a gene: 4. CDR3 length: 13 amino acids. The germline gives CDR1 MNHNS, CDR2 SASEGT. The CDR3 DNA follows: TGTGCCAGCACTTTGGGACAGGGCTACGAGCAGTACTTC. Translating gives CASTLGQGYEQYF.

This clonotype was seen many times. V gene TRBV27 combines with J gene TRBJ1-5; 11 bases fit TRBD1. CDR3 length: 16 amino acids. In germline, CDR1 is MNHEY, CDR2 SMNVEV (reference sequence). J gave up 6 bases and V 5 bases, and 9 bases lay outside the gene matches. DNA of the CDR3: TGTGCCAGCAGTCCTGGGACAGGGGGAACGAGTCAGCCCCAGCATTTT. Residues: CASSPGTGGTSQPQHF.

This clonotype was seen repeatedly, ten times or more. The chain has TRBV28 and TRBJ1-4, with TRBD1 as a possible D gene (5 bases). V was pared by 8 bases and J by 7 bases, with 17 bases between. CDR3 length: 14 amino acids. Germline CDR1 and CDR2: MDHEN and SYDVKM. The CDR3 here is CASLNGGGGEKLFF. The CDR3 DNA sequence: TGTGCCAGCTTAAATGGGGGGGGAGGTGAAAAACTGTTTTTT. Variable domain in full (rest from reference TRBV28 and TRBJ1-4): DVKVTQSSRYLVKRTGEKVFLECVQDMDHENMFWYRQDPGLGLRLIYFSYDVKMKEKGDIPEGYSVSREKKERFSLILESASTNQTSMYLCASLNGGGGEKLFFGSGTQLSVL.

This clonotype was seen only a few times. The chain recombines TRBV20-1 with TRBJ2-7; 8 bases align to TRBD2. The germline V gene encodes CDR1 DFQATT and CDR2 SNEGSKA (reference sequence). V was pared by 6 bases and J by 2 bases, with 9 bases of the junction left unmatched. The CDR3 runs 14 residues. The CDR3 nucleotides are TGCAGTGCCCTTACGGGAGGGGGGGCCTACGAGCAGTACTTC. Translation gives CSALTGGGAYEQYF.

The table lists this clonotype with a few counts. This chain links TRBV30 with TRBJ2-3; unclear D gene. Germline assignment: CDR1 GTSNPN and CDR2 SVGIG (reference sequence). V dropped 3 bases and J dropped 2 bases, with 12 bases sitting between them. The CDR3 has 14 amino acids. As DNA, the CDR3 is TGTGCCTGGAGCGTCGGCGAGAACACAGATACGCAGTATTTT. It codes for CAWSVGENTDTQYF.

In its sample, this clonotype was seen many times. The chain uses TRBV6-1 and TRBJ2-7; 15 bases match TRBD2. V lost 7 bases and J lost 1; bases outside the gene matches: 11. The CDR3 loop spans 18 amino acids. CDR1 and CDR2 (germline): MNHNS, SASEGT. CDR3 sequence (DNA): TGTGCCAGCACCCCTGGACTAGCGGGAGGGTACTCTTCCTACGAGCAGTACTTC. Protein: CASTPGLAGGYSSYEQYF.

The chain links TRBV4-3 to TRBJ2-3; 8 bases map to TRBD2. Germline V gene lookup returns CDR1 LGHNA and CDR2 YSLEER. Losses at the gene ends were 0 bases for V and 0 bases for J; bases not matched to a gene: 8. The CDR3 extends over 18 amino acids. CDR3 in amino acids: CASSQDWGLGASTDTQYF. The CDR3, as DNA: TGCGCCAGCAGCCAAGATTGGGGACTAGGCGCCAGCACAGATACGCAGTATTTT.

This clonotype was detected a few times. The chain is built from TRBV19 and TRBJ2-7; TRBD2 aligns across 11 bases. The ends lost 6 bases at V and 5 bases at J; junction bases unmatched: 9. This CDR3 comprises 15 residues. Germline V gene sequence: CDR1 LNHDA, CDR2 SQIVND (reference sequence). The CDR3 spells CASSLTSGRLDEQYF. For the CDR3, the DNA is TGTGCCAGTAGCCTAACTAGCGGGAGATTGGACGAGCAGTACTTC.

This clonotype was seen more than once but under ten times. The V call is TRBV7-2, the J call TRBJ2-5; TRBD1 agrees at 7 bases. Trimming cost V 1 base and J 5 bases; bases outside gene matches: 10. From germline, CDR1 is SGHTA and CDR2 FQGNSA. There are 16 residues in the CDR3. CDR3 sequence reads: CASSLEATGSGETQYF. In DNA form, the CDR3 reads TGTGCCAGCAGCTTAGAAGCGACAGGGTCAGGGGAGACCCAGTACTTC.

The genes are TRBV11-3 and TRBJ2-1, with D possibly TRBD1 on 6 matching bases. The germline V and J ends were trimmed by 0 bases and 8 bases, with 11 bases remaining between them. This CDR3 has 14 residues. Per germline, CDR1 SGHNT and CDR2 YENEEA. CDR3 nucleotide sequence: TGTGCCAGCAGCTTAGAGGGCAGGGGCGATGAGCAGTTCTTC. It translates to CASSLEGRGDEQFF.

The gene calls are TRBV27 and TRBJ1-5; unclear D gene. Germline CDR1 is MNHEY and CDR2 is SMNVEV (reference sequence). The CDR3 is 15 amino acids. Trimming removed 3 bases from V and 0 bases from J, with 9 bases in between. The CDR3 DNA is TGTGCCAGCAGTTTTAGGGCAAATAGCAATCAGCCCCAGCATTTT. Its translation is CASSFRANSNQPQHF.

This clonotype was detected many times. V usage is TRBV6-2 or TRBV6-3 and J usage is TRBJ2-1; D gene uncertain. The V end was cut by 6 bases, the J end by 12 bases, with 15 bases between. The germline V gene encodes CDR1 MNHEY and CDR2 SVGEGT. CDR3 length equals 12 residues. The CDR3 here is CASSPREHGQFF. In DNA form, the CDR3 reads TGTGCCAGCAGCCCCAGAGAACATGGGCAGTTCTTC.

The chain combines TRBV20-1 with TRBJ2-1, with 9 nucleotides matching TRBD2. Germline trimming cut 3 bases from V and 3 bases from J; bases unmatched to any gene: 15. The CDR3 loop spans 18 amino acids. Germline CDR1 and CDR2: DFQATT and SNEGSKA (reference sequence). The CDR3 is CSASGLAGPIPNYNEQFF. DNA for the CDR3: TGCAGTGCTAGTGGGCTAGCGGGACCCATTCCTAACTACAATGAGCAGTTCTTC.

This chain connects TRBV28 to TRBJ1-2; no firm D call. In germline, CDR1 is MDHEN, CDR2 SYDVKM. Trimming removed 5 bases at V and 8 bases at J, with 15 bases between. CDR3 size: 13 residues. As DNA, the CDR3 is TGTGCCAGCAGTCTAGGGTCCAGGCGGGGCTACACCTTC. Residues: CASSLGSRRGYTF.

The rearrangement joins TRBV20-1 to TRBJ2-3, with D possibly matching TRBD2 (6 bases). The V gene's germline CDR1 is DFQATT and CDR2 SNEGSKA (reference sequence). The CDR3 loop spans 15 amino acids. V lost 2 bases and J 5 bases, leaving 17 bases between the germline ends. The CDR3 DNA is TGCAGTGCTAGACAACCTCCTCTGGGGGGAGATACGCAGTATTTT. It is translated as CSARQPPLGGDTQYF.

This sequence joins TRBV19 and TRBJ2-1; D is unresolved. The CDR3 sequence is 15 residues long. The V gene's germline CDR1 is LNHDA and CDR2 SQIVND (reference sequence). The V gene lost 2 bases and the J gene lost 7 bases, with 15 bases spanning the gap. Here the CDR3 DNA reads TGTGCCAGTAGTATAAATCCATTAGGTGTAAATGAGCAGTTCTTC. It is translated as CASSINPLGVNEQFF.

This clonotype occurred a few times. The chain couples TRBV6-1 to TRBJ1-1; 8 nucleotides line up with TRBD1. From germline, CDR1 is MNHNS and CDR2 SASEGT. The CDR3 sequence is 14 residues long. V shed 7 bases, J shed 0 bases, and the junction held 4 bases outside the gene matches. CDR3 region: CASNIQGVNTEAFF. For the CDR3, the DNA is TGTGCCAGCAACATACAGGGGGTGAACACTGAAGCTTTCTTT.

This clonotype was seen a handful of times. The gene calls are TRBV10-3 and TRBJ2-2; D may be TRBD2 (5 bases). Germline V lookup: CDR1 ENHRY, CDR2 SYGVKD. Trimming removed 6 bases from V and 3 bases from J, with 11 bases in between. The CDR3 is 14 residues long. In nucleotides, the CDR3 is TGTGCCATCAGGGACGAGGAGGACACCGGGGAGCTGTTTTTT. This sequence encodes CAIRDEEDTGELFF.